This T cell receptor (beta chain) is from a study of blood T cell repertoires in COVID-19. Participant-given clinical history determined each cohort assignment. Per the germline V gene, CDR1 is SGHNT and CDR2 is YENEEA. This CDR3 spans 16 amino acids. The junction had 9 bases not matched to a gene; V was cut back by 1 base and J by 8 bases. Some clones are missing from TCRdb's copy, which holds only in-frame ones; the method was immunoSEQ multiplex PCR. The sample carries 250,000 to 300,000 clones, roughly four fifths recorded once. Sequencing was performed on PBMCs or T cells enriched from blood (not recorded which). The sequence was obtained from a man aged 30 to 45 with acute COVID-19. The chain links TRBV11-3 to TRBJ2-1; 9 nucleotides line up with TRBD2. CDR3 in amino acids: CASSLVAGGPKDEQFF. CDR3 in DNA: TGTGCCAGCAGCTTAGTGGCGGGAGGGCCTAAGGATGAGCAGTTCTTC.